The 30 T cell receptor beta chains in this list originate from one sample, sequenced in a study of response to subunit inactivated influenza vaccine. Via MiXCR, TCRdb re-called the RT-PCR reads, giving one row per CDR3 protein. The sample shows around 530,000 distinct CDR3 sequences, roughly 12% of them seen only once. The sample here was PBMCs from blood, taken on the day of vaccination. Source of these receptors: a man in his fifties or sixties who received an inactivated influenza vaccine.

Worth noting for this clonotype: Germline is not matched at one junction end, which may reflect a read error. The V gene is TRBV9, the J gene TRBJ2-3, with TRBD2 matching over 8 bases. The CDR3 contains 14 residues. In germline, CDR1 is SGDLS, CDR2 YYNGEE. The CDR3 DNA is TGTGCCAGCAGCCCGAGCGGGAGATCAGATACGCAGAATTTT. Its translation: CASSPSGRSDTQNF.

This chain links TRBV20-1 with TRBJ2-3, with D unclear. Trimming shortened V by 4 bases and J by 2 bases, and 7 bases separated the two germline ends. CDR3 length equals 12 residues. Germline V gene data show CDR1 as DFQATT and CDR2 as SNEGSKA (reference sequence). Here the CDR3 DNA reads TGCAGTGCTAAAGGCCACACAGATACGCAGTATTTT. This encodes CSAKGHTDTQYF.

This clonotype was counted only a few times. The genes are TRBV9 and TRBJ2-1, with D uncertain. The V end was cut by 3 bases, the J end by 10 bases, with 11 bases between. Germline CDR1 and CDR2: SGDLS and YYNGEE. The CDR3 is 12 amino acids. CDR3 loop: CASSGPMGEQFF. The CDR3 DNA reads as TGTGCCAGCAGCGGCCCAATGGGGGAGCAGTTCTTC.

This clonotype turned up a few times. The V gene is TRBV28, the J gene TRBJ2-5; 16 nucleotides align to TRBD2. J lost 4 bases, V lost 5 bases, and 13 bases had no gene match. Germline V gives CDR1 MDHEN, CDR2 SYDVKM. CDR3 size: 19 residues. CDR3 DNA sequence: TGTGCCAGCAGTGCGGTCGGGACTAGCGGGGGGGCATTTAGAGAGACCCAGTACTTC. Translated, it gives CASSAVGTSGGAFRETQYF.

This chain joins TRBV28 and TRBJ2-1; D possibly matches TRBD1 or TRBD2 (5 bases each). V was shortened by 9 bases and J by 3 bases, with 12 bases between the two germline ends. The CDR3 extends over 13 amino acids. CDR1 is MDHEN, CDR2 SYDVKM, per germline. The CDR3 DNA reads TGTGCCAGTACTCCGGGGCACTACAATGAGCAGTTCTTC. Translating it yields CASTPGHYNEQFF. Supplemented by reference TRBV28 and TRBJ2-1, the full variable domain reads DVKVTQSSRYLVKRTGEKVFLECVQDMDHENMFWYRQDPGLGLRLIYFSYDVKMKEKGDIPEGYSVSREKKERFSLILESASTNQTSMYLCASTPGHYNEQFFGPGTRLTVL.

V gene TRBV21-1 combines with J gene TRBJ1-5; the table calls TRBD1, which could not be checked here. TRBV21-1 has pseudogene status. CDR3 length equals 19 residues. This CDR3 is CASGKFGGRGFLCNQPQHF. The CDR3, as DNA: TGTGCCAGCGGCAAATTCGGGGGACGCGGATTCCTTTGCAATCAGCCCCAGCATTTT.

This clonotype has ten or more counts. This sequence joins TRBV20-1 and TRBJ2-2; D might be TRBD1 (7 bases). V was shortened by 2 bases and J by 3 bases, with 13 bases between the two germline ends. CDR1 and CDR2 (germline): DFQATT, SNEGSKA (reference sequence). CDR3 length: 15 residues. Written as DNA, the CDR3 is TGCAGTGCTAGACGGGGGACAGCCGACACCGGGGAGCTGTTTTTT. Protein: CSARRGTADTGELFF.

There are many counts of this clonotype. V and J are TRBV7-9 and TRBJ2-3, with D tentatively TRBD2 (6 bases). CDR1 is SEHNR and CDR2 is FQNEAQ in the germline V gene (reference sequence). This CDR3 has 13 residues. V lost 3 bases and J lost 11, with 15 bases in between. The CDR3 coding sequence is TGTGCCAGCAGCTTTGGAACTAGCAACCTGCAGTATTTT. It encodes CASSFGTSNLQYF.

In this sample, this clonotype turned up a few times. This sequence joins TRBV7-6 and TRBJ2-2, with TRBD2 matching 7 bases. Germline-derived CDR1 and CDR2 are SGHVS and FNYEAQ. This CDR3 has 17 amino acids. V lost 5 bases and J lost 5; bases outside the gene matches: 14. CDR3 bases: TGTGCCAGCAGCCCCCTCGAGCTAGCGGCCCTTACCGGGGAGCTGTTTTTT. Residues: CASSPLELAALTGELFF.

Of note for this clonotype: Relative to the germline gene, one junction end is altered; a read error may explain this. This chain links TRBV7-2 with TRBJ2-1; D is ambiguous. Germline CDR1 is SGHTA and CDR2 is FQGNSA. The CDR3 extends over 12 amino acids. CDR3 sequence reads: CASSHNFGELFF. CDR3 DNA sequence: TGTGCCAGCAGCCATAACTTCGGTGAGCTGTTCTTC.

This clonotype was found a few times. The chain carries TRBV6-6 and TRBJ2-7; maybe TRBD2 (5 bases). This CDR3 has 12 amino acids. From germline, CDR1 is MNHNY and CDR2 SVGAGI (reference sequence). The V gene lost 4 bases and the J gene lost 6 bases, with 10 bases spanning the gap. The CDR3 loop is CASSSSGVEQYF. CDR3 DNA sequence: TGTGCCAGCAGTTCCTCCGGGGTCGAGCAGTACTTC.

This clonotype showed up just a few times. In DNA form, the CDR3 reads TGCAGTGGCCTTCGGGGCGGGAGCAGCTACAATGAGCAGTTCTTC. Its protein is CSGLRGGSSYNEQFF. V gene TRBV20-1 combines with J gene TRBJ2-1; 7 positions agree with TRBD2. V gave up 7 bases and J gave up 3 bases; unmatched junction bases: 12. Germline-derived CDR1 and CDR2 are DFQATT and SNEGSKA (reference sequence). This CDR3 region has 15 residues.

This clonotype was counted at least ten times. V is TRBV24-1 and J is TRBJ2-1, with D unresolved. In germline, CDR1 is KGHDR, CDR2 SFDVKD. This CDR3 has 13 residues. The V and J ends lost 1 base and 2 bases respectively, with 2 bases between them. DNA for the CDR3: TGTGCCACCAGTGATTTTCCCTACAATGAGCAGTTCTTC. Protein product: CATSDFPYNEQFF.

The sample holds a few counts of this clonotype. J is TRBJ1-4 and V is TRBV7-8; TRBD1 is a possible D gene (5 bases). With 5 bases removed from V and 0 bases from J, the gap between germline ends came to 10 bases. The CDR3 covers 15 residues. Germline CDR1 and CDR2: SGHVS and FQNEAQ. The CDR3 loop is CASSPGAATNEKLFF. DNA for the CDR3: TGTGCCAGCAGCCCCGGGGCAGCAACTAATGAAAAACTGTTTTTT.

V gene TRBV3-1 combines with J gene TRBJ2-5; no clear D. V lost 0 bases and J lost 0, with 8 bases in between. The CDR3 consists of 15 residues. From germline, CDR1 is LGHDT and CDR2 YNNKEL (reference sequence). CDR3 residues: CASSQEARYQETQYF. DNA of the CDR3: TGTGCCAGCAGCCAAGAGGCAAGGTACCAAGAGACCCAGTACTTC.

The chain employs TRBV12-3 or TRBV12-4 and TRBJ2-7, with D possibly being TRBD1 (5 bases). The germline V and J ends were trimmed by 6 bases and 7 bases, with 22 bases remaining between them. This CDR3 has 15 amino acids. This CDR3 reads CASSPPTAAPFEQYF. The DNA of the CDR3 is TGTGCCAGCAGCCCCCCGACAGCAGCCCCTTTTGAGCAGTACTTC.

The sample holds many counts of this clonotype. As DNA, the CDR3 is TGTGCCAGCAGCTTCGCCCGCACAGATACGCAGTATTTT. This gives the protein CASSFARTDTQYF. The chain employs TRBV7-2 and TRBJ2-3; unclear D gene. The germline gives CDR1 SGHTA, CDR2 FQGNSA. V was clipped by 3 bases and J by 1 base, with 5 bases between them. There are 13 residues in the CDR3.

This clonotype was seen a handful of times. The chain uses TRBV27 and TRBJ1-6; 9 nucleotides agree with TRBD1. CDR1 and CDR2 from the germline V gene are MNHEY and SMNVEV (reference sequence). V shed 1 base and J 8 bases; nucleotides not matched to a gene: 3. CDR3 length: 15 residues. CDR3 coding DNA: TGTGCCAGCAGTTTATACGACAGGGGGGATTCACCCCTCCACTTT. As protein: CASSLYDRGDSPLHF.

V is TRBV5-1 and J is TRBJ1-6; D is perhaps TRBD1 (5 bases). The CDR3 runs to 14 residues. Looked up from germline, CDR1 is SGHRS and CDR2 is YFSETQ. V lost 4 bases and J lost 5, with 10 bases in between. The CDR3 sequence is CASSNGTNNSPLHF. In DNA form, the CDR3 reads TGCGCCAGCAGCAACGGGACCAATAATTCACCCCTCCACTTT.

This clonotype was seen only a few times. The chain is built from TRBV6-2 or TRBV6-3 and TRBJ2-3, with no clear D. This CDR3 region has 15 residues. Germline CDR1 is MNHEY and CDR2 is SVGEGT. V lost 2 bases and J lost 0, with 9 bases in between. CDR3 amino acids: CASSYVFPSTDTQYF. The CDR3, as DNA: TGTGCCAGCAGTTACGTGTTCCCTAGCACAGATACGCAGTATTTT.

Remarks on this clonotype: A single base separates this from a much larger clone, so it may be a read error. V is TRBV28 and J is TRBJ2-3; no clear D gene. The germline V gene encodes CDR1 MDHEN and CDR2 SYDVKM. V lost 2 bases, J lost 6 bases, and 21 bases lay in between. CDR3 length: 17 amino acids. The CDR3 is CASSLGRIGFNLDTQYF. The CDR3 bases are TGTGCCAGCAGTTTAGGACGGATAGGGTTCAACTTGGATACGCAGTATTTT.

This sequence joins TRBV9 and TRBJ2-7; D perhaps matches TRBD2 (6 bases). From germline, CDR1 is SGDLS and CDR2 YYNGEE. Trimming took off 0 bases at V and 4 bases at J, with 8 bases between the two ends. This CDR3 is 13 amino acids long. The CDR3 DNA is TGTGCCAGCAGCGTAGATGGGGGGTACGAGCAGTACTTC. As protein: CASSVDGGYEQYF.

V is TRBV7-9 and J is TRBJ1-1; D remains ambiguous. The CDR3 loop spans 13 amino acids. Trimming took off 5 bases at V and 4 bases at J, with 11 bases between the two ends. Germline V gives CDR1 SEHNR, CDR2 FQNEAQ (reference sequence). In DNA form, the CDR3 reads TGTGCCAGCAGCCGTTGGGGAAGCACTGAAGCTTTCTTT. Its translation: CASSRWGSTEAFF.

This clonotype was seen many times. The chain combines TRBV24-1 with TRBJ1-4; D is ambiguous. Trimming left V 3 bases short and J 8 bases short, with 12 bases between. CDR1 KGHDR and CDR2 SFDVKD come from the germline V gene. The CDR3 is made up of 14 amino acids. The CDR3 spells CATSDHGNGEKLFF. CDR3 coding DNA: TGTGCCACCAGTGATCACGGTAATGGGGAAAAACTGTTTTTT.

This clonotype appeared many times. As DNA, the CDR3 is TGCAGTGCTAGAGATACCCCCTACGAGCAGTACTTC. Translation: CSARDTPYEQYF. The gene calls are TRBV20-1 and TRBJ2-7; D gene uncertain. V dropped 0 bases and J dropped 2 bases, with 5 bases sitting between them. The CDR3 has 12 amino acids. Germline V CDR1 and CDR2: DFQATT, SNEGSKA (reference sequence).

This chain joins TRBV20-1 and TRBJ2-5; weak D call: TRBD2 (5 bases). The CDR3 consists of 12 residues. Germline CDR1 and CDR2: DFQATT and SNEGSKA (reference sequence). The germline V and J ends were trimmed by 3 bases and 3 bases, with 8 bases remaining between them. CDR3 loop: CSASRRKETQYF. The CDR3 nucleotides read TGCAGTGCTAGCAGGAGGAAAGAGACCCAGTACTTC.

This clonotype was seen many times. V is TRBV6-5 and J is TRBJ1-1; 7 bases match TRBD1. The CDR3 loop spans 13 amino acids. Trimming removed 4 bases from V and 6 bases from J; junction bases left unmatched: 5. CDR1 is MNHEY, CDR2 SVGAGI, per germline. The CDR3 DNA sequence: TGTGCCAGCAGTTTGGACAGGAGGGCTGAAGCTTTCTTT. Amino acids: CASSLDRRAEAFF.

The chain combines TRBV29-1 with TRBJ2-3; 8 bases align to TRBD1. This CDR3 has 14 amino acids. Germline-derived CDR1 and CDR2 are SQVTM and ANQGSEA. V was clipped by 6 bases and J by 2 bases; unmatched bases: 7. This CDR3 reads CSVGQGPATDTQYF. Here the CDR3 DNA reads TGCAGCGTCGGACAGGGCCCTGCCACAGATACGCAGTATTTT.

This clonotype came up a few times. The gene calls are TRBV5-1 and TRBJ2-3; TRBD1 matches at 7 bases. V lost 5 bases, J lost 7 bases, and 13 bases stayed unmatched. CDR3 length equals 15 residues. Germline assignment: CDR1 SGHRS and CDR2 YFSETQ. Here the CDR3 reads CASSKTGSLGYTQYF. CDR3 sequence (DNA): TGCGCCAGCAGTAAGACAGGGTCTCTCGGTTATACGCAGTATTTT.

This clonotype appeared a few times. V and J are TRBV18 and TRBJ1-1; D gene unclear. Trimming cost V 1 base and J 0 bases, with 9 bases left between them. CDR3 size: 15 residues. Germline V gene lookup returns CDR1 KGHSH and CDR2 LQKENI. The CDR3 DNA follows: TGTGCCAGCTCACCACGGGCCGAAATGAACACTGAAGCTTTCTTT. Protein: CASSPRAEMNTEAFF.